This TCR beta chain was documented in a study of T-cell reconstitution after alpha-beta-depleted transplantation in children. CDR3 length: 14 amino acids. V was clipped by 7 bases and J by 7 bases; unmatched bases: 8. The germline V gene has CDR1 DFQATT and CDR2 SNEGSKA (reference sequence). Unique molecular identifiers were incorporated when the TCRbeta library was constructed. MiXCR, run by TCRdb on the PCR reads, gives a single entry per CDR3 protein. The sample lists approximately 340,000 distinct CDR3 sequences; over 9% were seen once. This clonotype was detected only a few times. The source material was PBMCs from the stem cell graft donor, sampled from the stem cell graft. The source of this sequence is a human donor who donated a stem cell graft to a child with acute lymphoblastic leukemia. This chain uses TRBV20-1 with TRBJ2-1; 12 nucleotides agree with TRBD2. The CDR3 DNA follows: TGCAGTGACCGACTAGCGGGGGTGGAAAATGAGCAGTTCTTC. It specifies CSDRLAGVENEQFF.